These T cell receptor beta chains were read from a single sample in a study of cytomegalovirus exposure and HLA in healthy donors. TCRdb's copy holds only in-frame clones and misses some; the assay was immunoSEQ multiplex PCR. Among roughly 140,000 clones listed, over 60% were seen once. Sequenced material: PBMCs. Receptors originate from a young woman in good health and CMV-seropositive. Each CDR3 is given with its conserved first and last residue. The D gene is left open where the match is weak. Size is omitted from some rows. Given values are once, few, many or a class for expanded clones.

J | V | D | size | CDR3 | DNA
TRBJ1-6 | TRBV30 | - | - | CAWSQAGYRSPLHF | TGTGCCTGGAGTCAAGCAGGGTATCGATCACCCCTCCACTTT
TRBJ1-2 | TRBV19 | - | - | CASTPPAGGYGYTF | TGTGCCAGTACCCCTCCGGCGGGAGGCTATGGCTACACCTTC
TRBJ1-5 | TRBV7-2 | - | - | CASSLGSQPQHF | TGTGCCAGCAGTCTAGGAAGTCAGCCCCAGCATTTT
TRBJ2-1 | TRBV4-1 | TRBD2 | - | CASRAIASGGAVNEQFF | TGCGCCAGCAGAGCCATAGCTAGCGGGGGGGCAGTCAATGAGCAGTTCTTC
TRBJ2-1 | TRBV29-1 | - | - | CSVPFGNEQFF | TGCAGCGTCCCGTTCGGCAATGAGCAGTTCTTC
TRBJ2-2 | TRBV7-6 | TRBD1 | - | CASSFGTGVHGELFF | TGTGCCAGCAGCTTTGGGACAGGGGTTCACGGGGAGCTGTTTTTT
TRBJ1-3 | TRBV19 | - | - | CASSLGGNSGNTIYF | TGTGCCAGTAGCCTCGGGGGAAACTCTGGAAACACCATATATTTT
TRBJ1-1 | TRBV30 | - | - | CAWRNGEAFF | TGTGCCTGGAGGAACGGGGAAGCTTTCTTT
TRBJ2-1 | TRBV7-2 | TRBD2 | few | CASSLGRTSGSGYNEQFF | TGTGCCAGCAGCTTAGGCCGGACTAGCGGGAGTGGCTACAATGAGCAGTTCTTC
TRBJ1-1 | TRBV23-1 | TRBD1 | once | CARRTGQGKDTEAFF | TGCGCCAGGAGAACGGGACAGGGTAAGGACACTGAAGCTTTCTTT
TRBJ1-5 | TRBV7-9 | - | - | CSSSLDGDPQHF | TGTTCCAGCAGCTTAGACGGGGATCCCCAGCATTTT
TRBJ2-1 | TRBV2 | - | - | CAKYSGNEQFF | TGTGCCAAGTACTCGGGGAATGAGCAGTTCTTC
TRBJ1-1 | TRBV11-2 | TRBD1 | - | CASSFTGTGKTEAFF | TGTGCCAGCAGCTTTACCGGGACAGGGAAGACTGAAGCTTTCTTT
TRBJ2-5 | TRBV5-1 | - | - | CASGGTAQETQYF | TGCGCCAGCGGGGGGACAGCTCAAGAGACCCAGTACTTC
TRBJ2-3 | TRBV7-3 | TRBD2 | - | CASSRPSGGSTDTQYF | TGTGCCAGCAGCCGCCCTAGCGGGGGCTCCACAGATACGCAGTATTTT
TRBJ2-5 | TRBV4-2 | TRBD2 | - | CASSQDLAGAYQETQYF | TGTGCCAGCAGCCAAGACTTAGCGGGGGCGTACCAAGAGACCCAGTACTTC
TRBJ2-3 | TRBV19 | - | - | CASTKDRDLTDTQYF | TGTGCCAGTACCAAAGACCGGGACTTAACAGATACGCAGTATTTT
TRBJ1-1 | TRBV5-1 | TRBD1 | once | CASRDREGFNTEAFF | TGCGCCAGCAGGGACAGGGAGGGATTCAACACTGAAGCTTTCTTT
TRBJ2-5 | TRBV5-1 | TRBD2 | - | CASSLVLAGGGLQETQYF | TGCGCCAGCAGCTTGGTTCTAGCGGGAGGAGGGCTTCAAGAGACCCAGTACTTC
TRBJ2-3 | TRBV5-6 | - | once | CASSSVAVTDTQYF | TGTGCCAGCAGCTCCGTCGCGGTTACAGATACGCAGTATTTT
TRBJ2-5 | TRBV7-3 | TRBD2 | once | CASSLRGLAGGQNQETQYF | TGTGCCAGCAGCTTACGGGGACTAGCGGGGGGCCAGAACCAAGAGACCCAGTACTTC
TRBJ2-5 | TRBV9 | - | - | CASSVWEAETQYF | TGTGCCAGCAGCGTATGGGAGGCAGAGACCCAGTACTTC
TRBJ2-1 | TRBV27 | TRBD1 | - | CASSGDHGTGTYNEQFF | TGTGCCAGCAGTGGGGACCACGGGACAGGAACCTACAATGAGCAGTTCTTC
TRBJ2-1 | TRBV5-1 | - | few | CASSLDREYNEQFF | TGCGCCAGCAGCTTGGACAGGGAATACAATGAGCAGTTCTTC